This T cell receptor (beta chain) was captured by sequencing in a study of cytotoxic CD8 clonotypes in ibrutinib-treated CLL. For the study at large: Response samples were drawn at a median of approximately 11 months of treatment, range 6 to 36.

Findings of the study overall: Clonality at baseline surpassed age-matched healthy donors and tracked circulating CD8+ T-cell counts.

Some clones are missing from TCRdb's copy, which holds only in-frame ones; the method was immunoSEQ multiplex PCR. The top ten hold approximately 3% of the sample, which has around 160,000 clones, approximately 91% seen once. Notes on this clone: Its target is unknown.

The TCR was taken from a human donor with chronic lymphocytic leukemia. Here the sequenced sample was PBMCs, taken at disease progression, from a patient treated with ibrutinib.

The CDR3 reads CASRGDRGYAGELFF. Written as DNA, the CDR3 is TGTGCCAGCAGAGGTGACAGGGGGTATGCCGGGGAGCTGTTTTTT. The chain recombines TRBV6-5 with TRBJ2-2, with 9 bases lining up with TRBD1. The V gene's germline CDR1 is MNHEY and CDR2 SVGAGI. The length of the CDR3 is 15 residues. V lost 6 bases to trimming and J lost 6 bases; unmatched junction nucleotides: 8.